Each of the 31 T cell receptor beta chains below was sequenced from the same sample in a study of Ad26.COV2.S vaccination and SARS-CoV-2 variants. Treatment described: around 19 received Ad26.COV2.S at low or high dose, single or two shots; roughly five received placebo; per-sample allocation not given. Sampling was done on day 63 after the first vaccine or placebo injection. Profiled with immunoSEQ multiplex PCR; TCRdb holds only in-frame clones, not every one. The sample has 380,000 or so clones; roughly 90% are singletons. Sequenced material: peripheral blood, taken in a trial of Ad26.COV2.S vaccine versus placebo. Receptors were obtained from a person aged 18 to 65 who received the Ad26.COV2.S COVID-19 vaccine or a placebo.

The CDR3 is CASSFIGDEQYF. The CDR3 DNA follows: TGCGCCAGCAGCTTCATAGGCGACGAGCAGTACTTC. This sequence joins TRBV5-1 and TRBJ2-7; no clear D gene. Germline loops: CDR1 SGHRS, CDR2 YFSETQ. V lost 2 bases and J lost 5, with 8 bases in between. The CDR3 totals 12 residues.

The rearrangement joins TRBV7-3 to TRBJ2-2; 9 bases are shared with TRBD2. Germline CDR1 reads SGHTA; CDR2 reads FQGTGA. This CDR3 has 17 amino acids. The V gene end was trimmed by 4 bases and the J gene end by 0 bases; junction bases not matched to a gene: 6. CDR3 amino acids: CASSSISSGANTGELFF. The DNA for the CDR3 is TGTGCCAGCAGCTCGATATCTAGCGGGGCGAACACCGGGGAGCTGTTTTTT.

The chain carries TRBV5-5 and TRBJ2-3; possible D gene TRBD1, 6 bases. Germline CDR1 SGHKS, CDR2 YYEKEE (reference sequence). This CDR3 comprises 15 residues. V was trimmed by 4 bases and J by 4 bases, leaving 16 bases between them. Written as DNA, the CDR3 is TGTGCCAGCAGCCTCAGGGGTGATGGGGCAGATACGCAGTATTTT. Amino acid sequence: CASSLRGDGADTQYF.

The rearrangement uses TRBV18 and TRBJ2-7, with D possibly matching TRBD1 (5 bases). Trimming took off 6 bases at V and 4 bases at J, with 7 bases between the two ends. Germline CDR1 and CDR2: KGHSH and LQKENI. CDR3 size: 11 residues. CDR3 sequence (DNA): TGTGCCAGCTCTCAGGGTTACGAGCAGTACTTC. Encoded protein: CASSQGYEQYF.

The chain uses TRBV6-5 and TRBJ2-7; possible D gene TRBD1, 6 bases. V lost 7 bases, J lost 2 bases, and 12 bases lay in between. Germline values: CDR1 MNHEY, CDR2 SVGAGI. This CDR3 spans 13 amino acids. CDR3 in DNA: TGTGCCAGCATACGGGACACCGCCTACGAGCAGTACTTC. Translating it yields CASIRDTAYEQYF.

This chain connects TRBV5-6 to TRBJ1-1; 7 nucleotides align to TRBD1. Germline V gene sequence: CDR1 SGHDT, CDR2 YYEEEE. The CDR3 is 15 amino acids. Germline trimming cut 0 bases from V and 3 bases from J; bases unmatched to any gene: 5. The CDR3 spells CASSLGGQYYTEAFF. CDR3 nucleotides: TGTGCCAGCAGCTTGGGGGGACAGTACTACACTGAAGCTTTCTTT.

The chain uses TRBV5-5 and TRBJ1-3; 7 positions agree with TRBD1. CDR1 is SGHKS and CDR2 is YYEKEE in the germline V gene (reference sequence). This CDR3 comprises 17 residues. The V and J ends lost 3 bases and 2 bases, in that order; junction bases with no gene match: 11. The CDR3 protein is CASSWGQPYRTGNTIYF. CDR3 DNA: TGTGCCAGCAGCTGGGGACAGCCCTACCGCACTGGAAACACCATATATTTT.

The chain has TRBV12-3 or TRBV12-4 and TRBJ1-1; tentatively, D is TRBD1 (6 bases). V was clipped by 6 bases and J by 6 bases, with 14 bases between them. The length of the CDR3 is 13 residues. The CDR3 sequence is CASRLLRTAEAFF. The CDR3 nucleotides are TGTGCCAGCAGGCTTTTAAGGACAGCTGAAGCTTTCTTT.

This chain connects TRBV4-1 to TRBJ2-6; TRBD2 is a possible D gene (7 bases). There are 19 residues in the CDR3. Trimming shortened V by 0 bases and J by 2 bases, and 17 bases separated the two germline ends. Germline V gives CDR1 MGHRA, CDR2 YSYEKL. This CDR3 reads CASSQDPRGGLTGANVLTF. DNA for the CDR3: TGCGCCAGCAGCCAAGATCCGCGCGGGGGCTTGACTGGGGCCAACGTCCTGACTTTC.

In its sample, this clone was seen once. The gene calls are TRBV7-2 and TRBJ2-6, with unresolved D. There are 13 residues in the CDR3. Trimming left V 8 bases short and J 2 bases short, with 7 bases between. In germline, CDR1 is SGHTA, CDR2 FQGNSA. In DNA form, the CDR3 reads TGTGCCAGCTCCCCCACTGGGGCCAACGTCCTGACTTTC. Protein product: CASSPTGANVLTF.

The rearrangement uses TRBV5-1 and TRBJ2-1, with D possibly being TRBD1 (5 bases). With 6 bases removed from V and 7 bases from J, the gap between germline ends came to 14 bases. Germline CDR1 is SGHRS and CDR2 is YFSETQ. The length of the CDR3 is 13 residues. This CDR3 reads CASTSPGLNEQFF. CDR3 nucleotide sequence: TGCGCCAGCACGAGCCCAGGGTTGAATGAGCAGTTCTTC.

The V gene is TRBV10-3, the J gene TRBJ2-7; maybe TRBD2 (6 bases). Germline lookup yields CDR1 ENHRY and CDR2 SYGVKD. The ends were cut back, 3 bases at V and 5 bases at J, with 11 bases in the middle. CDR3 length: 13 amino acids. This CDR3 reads CAISDQGEDEQYF. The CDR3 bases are TGTGCCATCAGTGACCAAGGGGAGGACGAGCAGTACTTC.

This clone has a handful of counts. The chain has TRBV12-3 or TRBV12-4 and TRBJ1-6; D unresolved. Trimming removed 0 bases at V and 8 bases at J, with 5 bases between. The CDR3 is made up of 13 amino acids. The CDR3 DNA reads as TGTGCCAGCAGTTTAGCGCCGGATTCACCCCTCCACTTT. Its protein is CASSLAPDSPLHF.

This chain's CDR3 is CASSFQGGQPQHF. The CDR3 DNA follows: TGTGCCAGCAGCTTCCAGGGAGGCCAGCCCCAGCATTTT. J is TRBJ1-5 and V is TRBV7-2; possibly TRBD1 for D (5 bases). This CDR3 is built from 13 residues. Trimming took off 3 bases at V and 7 bases at J, with 10 bases between the two ends. Germline V lookup: CDR1 SGHTA, CDR2 FQGNSA.

CDR3 in amino acids: CASSQDQDHTGGTDTQYF. As DNA, the CDR3 is TGTGCCAGCAGCCAAGATCAGGATCATACGGGGGGTACAGATACGCAGTATTTT. This chain links TRBV14 with TRBJ2-3; 7 bases are shared with TRBD2. V was pared by 0 bases and J by 3 bases, with 12 bases of the junction left unmatched. Germline lookup yields CDR1 SGHDN and CDR2 FVKESK. The CDR3 is 18 residues long.

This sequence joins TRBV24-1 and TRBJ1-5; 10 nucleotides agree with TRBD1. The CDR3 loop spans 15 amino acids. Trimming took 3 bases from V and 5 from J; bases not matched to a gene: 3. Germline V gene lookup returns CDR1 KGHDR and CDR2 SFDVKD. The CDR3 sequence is CATSDETGGDQPQHF. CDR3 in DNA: TGTGCCACCAGTGATGAGACAGGGGGCGATCAGCCCCAGCATTTT.

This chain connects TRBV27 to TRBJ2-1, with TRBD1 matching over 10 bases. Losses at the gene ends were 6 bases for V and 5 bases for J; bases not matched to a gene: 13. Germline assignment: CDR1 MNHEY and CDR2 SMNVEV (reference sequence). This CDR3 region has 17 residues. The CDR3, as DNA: TGTGCCAGCAGCCCCGAGGGGACAGGGGAGCAGGACAATGAGCAGTTCTTC. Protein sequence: CASSPEGTGEQDNEQFF.

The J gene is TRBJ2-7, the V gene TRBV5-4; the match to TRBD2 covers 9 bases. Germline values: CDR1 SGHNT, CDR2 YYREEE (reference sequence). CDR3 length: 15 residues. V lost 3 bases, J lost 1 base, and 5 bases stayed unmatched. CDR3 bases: TGTGCCAGCAGCTCTGGGACTAGCTTTTCCTACGAGCAGTACTTC. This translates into CASSSGTSFSYEQYF.

This CDR3 is CASSQRNEQYF. The DNA of the CDR3 is TGTGCCAGCAGCCAGAGGAACGAGCAGTACTTC. J is TRBJ2-7 and V is TRBV3-1 (or the pseudogene TRBV3-2); D gene unclear. The germline CDR1 and CDR2 sequences are LGHDT and YNNKEL (reference sequence). CDR3 size: 11 residues. Trimming left V 3 bases short and J 5 bases short, with 5 bases between.

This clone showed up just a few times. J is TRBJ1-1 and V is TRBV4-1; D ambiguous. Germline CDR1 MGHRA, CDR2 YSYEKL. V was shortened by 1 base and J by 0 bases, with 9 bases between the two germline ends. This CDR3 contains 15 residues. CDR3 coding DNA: TGCGCCAGCAGCCAAGGTCTAGACATGAACACTGAAGCTTTCTTT. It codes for CASSQGLDMNTEAFF.

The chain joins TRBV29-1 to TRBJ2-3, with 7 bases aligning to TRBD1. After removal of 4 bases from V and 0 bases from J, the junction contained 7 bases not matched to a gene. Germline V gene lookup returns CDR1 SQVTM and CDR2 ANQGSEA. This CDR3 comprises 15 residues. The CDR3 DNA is TGCAGCGTTGCTACGGGACAGACTAGCACAGATACGCAGTATTTT. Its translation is CSVATGQTSTDTQYF.

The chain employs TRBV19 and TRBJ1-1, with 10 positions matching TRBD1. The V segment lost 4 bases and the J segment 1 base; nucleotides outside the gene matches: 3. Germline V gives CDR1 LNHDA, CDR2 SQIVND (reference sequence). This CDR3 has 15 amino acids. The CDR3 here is CASSTDRGRNTEAFF. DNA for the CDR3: TGTGCCAGTAGTACCGACAGGGGGCGGAACACTGAAGCTTTCTTT. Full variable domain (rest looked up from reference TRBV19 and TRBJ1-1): DGGITQSPKYLFRKEGQNVTLSCEQNLNHDAMYWYRQDPGQGLRLIYYSQIVNDFQKGDIAEGYSVSREKKESFPLTVTSAQKNPTAFYLCASSTDRGRNTEAFFGQGTRLTVV.

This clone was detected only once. As DNA, the CDR3 is TGTGCCAGCAAGCGACTAGCGGGAACTTACGAGCAGTACTTC. It is translated as CASKRLAGTYEQYF. This chain links TRBV28 with TRBJ2-7; 11 bases are a match to TRBD2. The CDR3 spans 14 residues. The germline CDR1 and CDR2 sequences are MDHEN and SYDVKM. After removal of 7 bases from V and 4 bases from J, the junction contained 6 bases not matched to a gene.

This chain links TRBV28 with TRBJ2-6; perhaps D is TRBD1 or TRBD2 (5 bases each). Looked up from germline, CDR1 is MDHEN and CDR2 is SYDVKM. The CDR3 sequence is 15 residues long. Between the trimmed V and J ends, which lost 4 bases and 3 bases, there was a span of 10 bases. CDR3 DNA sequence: TGTGCCAGCAGTTGGGACCCCAGTGGGGCCAACGTCCTGACTTTC. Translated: CASSWDPSGANVLTF.

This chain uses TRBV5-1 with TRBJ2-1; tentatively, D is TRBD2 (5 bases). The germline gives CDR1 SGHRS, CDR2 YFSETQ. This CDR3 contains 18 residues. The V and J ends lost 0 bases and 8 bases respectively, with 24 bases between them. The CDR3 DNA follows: TGCGCCAGCAGCTTGGAAGGCGGGCCCCGAGCTGAGGGCGATGAGCAGTTCTTC. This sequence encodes CASSLEGGPRAEGDEQFF.

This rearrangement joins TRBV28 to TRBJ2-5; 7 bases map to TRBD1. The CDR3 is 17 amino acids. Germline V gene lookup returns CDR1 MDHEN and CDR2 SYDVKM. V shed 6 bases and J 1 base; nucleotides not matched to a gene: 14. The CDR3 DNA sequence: TGTGCCAGCAGCTCCCCCGGAGGACAGGACTTCCAAGAGACCCAGTACTTC. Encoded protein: CASSSPGGQDFQETQYF.

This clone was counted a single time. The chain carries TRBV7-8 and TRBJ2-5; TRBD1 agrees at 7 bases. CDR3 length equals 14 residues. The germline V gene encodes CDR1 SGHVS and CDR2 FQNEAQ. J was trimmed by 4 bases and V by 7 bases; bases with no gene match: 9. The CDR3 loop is CASKGQRPPETQYF. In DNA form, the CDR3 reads TGTGCCAGCAAGGGACAGAGGCCCCCAGAGACCCAGTACTTC.

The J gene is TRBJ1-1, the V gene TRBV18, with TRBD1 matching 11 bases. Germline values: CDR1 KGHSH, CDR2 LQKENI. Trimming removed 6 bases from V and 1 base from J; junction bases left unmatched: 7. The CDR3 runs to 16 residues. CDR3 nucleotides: TGTGCCAGCTCTCCCCCGGACAGGGGGCGGAACACTGAAGCTTTCTTT. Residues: CASSPPDRGRNTEAFF.

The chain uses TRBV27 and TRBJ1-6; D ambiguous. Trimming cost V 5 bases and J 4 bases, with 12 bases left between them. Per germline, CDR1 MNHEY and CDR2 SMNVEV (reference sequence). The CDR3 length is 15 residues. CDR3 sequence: CASSPKNSYNSPLHF. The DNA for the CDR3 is TGTGCCAGCAGTCCAAAGAATAGTTATAATTCACCCCTCCACTTT.

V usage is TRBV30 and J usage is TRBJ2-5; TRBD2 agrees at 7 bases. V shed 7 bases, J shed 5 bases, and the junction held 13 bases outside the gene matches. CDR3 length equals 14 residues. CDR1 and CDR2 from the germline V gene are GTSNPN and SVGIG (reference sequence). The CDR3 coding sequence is TGTGCCTCGACTCCGGGGGGACTTTGGGAGACCCAGTACTTC. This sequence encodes CASTPGGLWETQYF. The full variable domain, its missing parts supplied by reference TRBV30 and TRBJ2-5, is SQTIHQWPATLVQPVGSPLSLECTVEGTSNPNLYWYRQAAGRGLQLLFYSVGIGQISSEVPQNLSASRPQDRQFILSSKKLLLSDSGFYLCASTPGGLWETQYFGPGTRLLVL.

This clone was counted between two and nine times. The CDR3 DNA sequence: TGTGCCATCTCGGTCGGGACAACTGGAAACACCATATATTTT. As protein: CAISVGTTGNTIYF. The chain combines TRBV10-3 with TRBJ1-3; TRBD1 might be the D (6 bases). CDR3 length: 14 amino acids. Germline loops: CDR1 ENHRY, CDR2 SYGVKD. V was clipped by 8 bases and J by 2 bases, with 13 bases between them.